The rows below give T cell receptor beta chains drawn from one sample of a study of metastatic and nonmetastatic thyroid tumors. TCRdb re-clonotyped the PCR reads via MiXCR. The sample carries 35,000 to 55,000 clones, more than 20% recorded once. The sequencing input was blood. The origin of the receptors is a male donor with papillary thyroid cancer or a benign thyroid nodule (not recorded which). Some clones in this sample may be carry-over from other donors' samples. Both conserved end residues are part of each CDR3. The order of the fields is J gene, D gene, V gene, clone size, CDR3 protein, CDR3 DNA. D genes are given only for firm matches. Clone size is given for some rows only: seen once, a few or many times, or a class if the clone is expanded.

>TRBJ1-1|-|TRBV27|many
CASSAFQSSSEAFF
TGTGCCAGCAGCGCCTTTCAATCGAGCTCTGAAGCTTTCTTT
>TRBJ1-3|-|TRBV6-1|-
CASMRTASGNTIYF
TGTGCCAGCATGAGGACAGCTTCTGGAAACACCATATATTTT
>TRBJ1-1|-|TRBV6-1|-
CAINDGAAEAFF
TGTGCCATCAACGACGGGGCTGCTGAAGCTTTCTTT
>TRBJ2-1|-|TRBV5-1|-
CASSLGMAGSYNEQFF
TGCGCCAGCAGCTTGGGGATGGCCGGCTCCTACAATGAGCAGTTCTTC
>TRBJ2-2|-|TRBV7-9|-
CASSLLRLGTGELFF
TGTGCCAGCAGCTTATTGCGTCTTGGGACCGGGGAGCTGTTTTTT
>TRBJ1-6|-|TRBV25-1|many
CASSDPIGGGSPLHF
TGTGCCAGCAGTGACCCCATTGGAGGGGGTTCACCCCTCCACTTT
>TRBJ1-1|-|TRBV2|many
CASTPEPTTEAFF
TGTGCCAGCACCCCGGAGCCAACCACTGAAGCTTTCTTT
>TRBJ2-5|TRBD2|TRBV6-2/TRBV6-3|-
CASGAGGGWETQYF
TGTGCCAGCGGGGCGGGAGGAGGCTGGGAGACCCAGTACTTC
>TRBJ2-2|-|TRBV9|many
CASSADPSGELFF
TGTGCCAGCAGCGCCGACCCCTCCGGGGAGCTGTTTTTT
>TRBJ2-2|TRBD1|TRBV14|many
CASSPQDRGYTGELFF
TGTGCCAGCAGCCCACAAGACAGGGGGTACACCGGGGAGCTGTTTTTT
>TRBJ2-2|TRBD1|TRBV6-1|medium-sized
CASRAGTGDTGELFF
TGTGCCAGCAGAGCCGGGACAGGAGACACCGGGGAGCTGTTTTTT
>TRBJ2-3|TRBD2|TRBV2|-
CASSASGRATDTQYF
TGTGCCAGCAGTGCTAGCGGGAGAGCGACAGATACGCAGTATTTT
>TRBJ2-1|-|TRBV6-6|few
CASSYVRENEQFF
TGTGCCAGCAGTTACGTTAGGGAGAATGAGCAGTTCTTC
>TRBJ2-2|-|TRBV20-1|-
CSATYRPNTGELFF
TGCAGTGCGACCTACCGGCCAAACACCGGGGAGCTGTTTTTT
>TRBJ1-5|-|TRBV20-1|many
CSARAGDQPQHF
TGCAGTGCTAGAGCAGGGGATCAGCCCCAGCATTTT
>TRBJ1-1|-|TRBV29-1|many
CSDLRRDTPEEFF
TGCAGCGACCTACGCCGGGACACCCCTGAGGAGTTCTTT
>TRBJ2-5|TRBD1|TRBV5-6|many
CASVGTGTQETQYF
TGTGCCAGCGTCGGGACAGGGACACAAGAGACCCAGTACTTC
>TRBJ2-7|-|TRBV11-2|once
CASSLADMQYF
TGTGCCAGCAGCTTAGCAGACATGCAGTACTTC
>TRBJ2-2|-|TRBV28|few
CASSPPGHGSTGDLFF
TGTGCCAGCAGTCCACCCGGACATGGTAGCACCGGGGATCTGTTTTTT
>TRBJ1-6|-|TRBV7-9|-
CASSGHGGIGVFAPNSPLHF
TGTGCCAGCAGCGGACATGGTGGGATAGGCGTCTTCGCTCCGAATTCACCCCTCCACTTT
>TRBJ1-2|-|TRBV4-2|many
CASSRDPGGYTF
TGTGCCAGCAGCCGGGACCCAGGGGGCTACACCTTC
>TRBJ1-2|-|TRBV5-1|-
CASSFPGARHYGYTF
TGCGCCAGCAGCTTCCCAGGGGCGCGACACTATGGCTACACCTTC
>TRBJ1-3|-|TRBV15|few
CATSRDRGTGNTIYF
TGTGCCACCAGCAGAGATAGAGGGACTGGAAACACCATATATTTT
>TRBJ2-1|-|TRBV27|many
CASSLTGPGYNEQFF
TGTGCCAGCAGTTTAACGGGTCCTGGCTACAATGAGCAGTTCTTC
>TRBJ2-7|TRBD2|TRBV6-5|-
CASSYETSGSAYEQYF
TGTGCCAGCAGTTACGAGACTAGCGGGAGTGCCTACGAGCAGTACTTC
>TRBJ1-6|-|TRBV7-2|-
CASSLVDINSPLHF
TGTGCCAGCAGCTTGGTAGACATAAATTCACCCCTCCACTTT
>TRBJ2-7|-|TRBV29-1|many
CSVVDFYGYEQYF
TGCAGCGTTGTCGACTTCTATGGTTACGAGCAGTACTTC
>TRBJ1-1|-|TRBV30|-
CAWRNAGSEAFF
TGTGCCTGGAGGAATGCAGGGAGTGAAGCTTTCTTT
>TRBJ2-7|-|TRBV27|-
CASKTRGGTYEQYF
TGTGCCAGCAAAACCCGGGGAGGAACCTACGAGCAGTACTTC
>TRBJ1-1|-|TRBV7-3|many
CASSSAGHGDTEAFF
TGTGCCAGCAGCTCCGCGGGCCACGGGGACACTGAAGCTTTCTTT
>TRBJ1-1|TRBD1|TRBV20-1|-
CSASRDREDVAFF
TGCAGTGCTAGTCGGGACAGGGAGGATGTAGCTTTCTTT
>TRBJ2-1|-|TRBV3-1|many
CASSQQLTGTRIYNEQFF
TGTGCCAGCAGCCAGCAACTAACCGGGACACGGATCTACAATGAGCAGTTCTTC
>TRBJ2-6|-|TRBV19|-
CASSTLTGSTSGANVLTF
TGTGCCAGTAGTACTCTGACAGGCTCGACCTCTGGGGCCAACGTCCTGACTTTC
>TRBJ2-1|-|TRBV20-1|many
CSPLKNPGTNEQFF
TGCAGTCCGTTAAAAAACCCAGGGACCAATGAGCAGTTCTTC
>TRBJ2-2|-|TRBV10-2|many
CAGGDTHMFTGELFF
TGCGCCGGCGGGGACACCCATATGTTCACCGGGGAGCTGTTTTTT
>TRBJ2-1|TRBD1|TRBV2|many
CASSEALPGQGSNEQFF
TGTGCCAGCAGTGAAGCGCTTCCAGGACAGGGGTCGAATGAGCAGTTCTTC
>TRBJ2-5|TRBD1|TRBV20-1|many
CSARGRGGAYQETQYF
TGCAGTGCTAGGGGCCGAGGGGGCGCGTACCAAGAGACCCAGTACTTC
>TRBJ1-1|-|TRBV7-2|-
CASSRSGGIGEAFF
TGTGCCAGCAGCCGTTCCGGGGGGATAGGCGAAGCTTTCTTT
>TRBJ1-1|-|TRBV5-1|-
CASRGDTEAFF
TGCGCCAGCCGGGGGGACACTGAAGCTTTCTTT
>TRBJ1-2|-|TRBV29-1|many
CSVEASNYGYTF
TGCAGCGTTGAGGCGAGCAACTATGGCTACACCTTC
>TRBJ2-5|-|TRBV20-1|-
CSAEGGSGSETQYF
TGCAGTGCAGAGGGGGGTAGCGGTTCGGAGACCCAGTACTTC
>TRBJ2-3|-|TRBV7-7|many
CASSPLQRSHADTQYF
TGTGCCAGCAGCCCGCTACAGCGTTCTCACGCAGATACGCAGTATTTT
>TRBJ1-2|-|TRBV20-1|once
CSARDSVKRGYTF
TGCAGTGCTAGAGACTCCGTCAAGAGAGGCTACACCTTC
>TRBJ2-7|TRBD2|TRBV29-1|few
CSVGEAGGPYEQYF
TGCAGCGTTGGAGAAGCGGGAGGGCCCTACGAGCAGTACTTC
>TRBJ1-5|-|TRBV5-1|many
CASSLGTVNQPQHF
TGCGCCAGCAGCTTGGGTACAGTCAATCAGCCCCAGCATTTT
>TRBJ1-3|-|TRBV28|medium-sized
CATGVSSGNTIYF
TGTGCTACGGGGGTGAGCTCTGGAAACACCATATATTTT
>TRBJ1-2|-|TRBV27|few
CASSLSGNSGLLNYGYTF
TGTGCCAGCAGTTTATCAGGGAACAGCGGCCTATTAAACTATGGCTACACCTTC
>TRBJ2-3|-|TRBV7-3|many
CASSLSGEFLTQYF
TGTGCCAGCAGCTTGTCGGGGGAATTTTTAACGCAGTATTTT
>TRBJ2-7|-|TRBV6-1|few
CASREGRGHEYYF
TGTGCCAGCAGGGAGGGTAGGGGGCACGAGTATTACTTC
>TRBJ2-7|TRBD2|TRBV19|medium-sized
CASSGGPPYEQYF
TGTGCCTCCAGCGGGGGCCCGCCCTACGAGCAGTACTTC
>TRBJ2-3|-|TRBV27|-
CASSLFLGTADTQYF
TGTGCCAGCAGTTTATTTCTCGGGACTGCAGATACGCAGTATTTT
>TRBJ1-5|-|TRBV19|few
CATKRVGNQPQHF
TGTGCCACTAAGAGGGTGGGCAATCAGCCCCAGCATTTT
>TRBJ2-7|TRBD2|TRBV27|few
CASSLLAGAPYEQYF
TGTGCCAGCAGTTTATTAGCGGGAGCGCCCTACGAGCAGTACTTC
>TRBJ2-1|-|TRBV28|many
CASSLRAASYNEQFF
TGTGCCAGCAGTTTAAGGGCGGCCTCCTACAATGAGCAGTTCTTC